The 31 T cell receptor beta chains given below trace back to one sample, sequenced in a study of blood T cells in healthy people across ages. Together with a sample-barcoded 5' primer, a J-beta primer mix was included in a second PCR lasting about 7 to 11 cycles. TCRdb itself ran the 5' RACE reads through MiXCR, one entry per CDR3 protein. The data contain some 640,000 distinct CDR3 sequences, about 52% of them singletons. Sequences were obtained from blood. These receptor sequences come from a woman aged 60-75 years in good health.

CDR3 in DNA: TGTGCCAGCGGACGGGACTTCTCAAGCGAGCAGTACTTC. Translated, it gives CASGRDFSSEQYF. This chain uses TRBV2 with TRBJ2-5, with TRBD2 as a possible D gene (6 bases). With the DNA end fitting TRBJ2-7 better, the J assignment may be wrong. Germline CDR1 and CDR2: SNHLY and FYNNEI. The CDR3 has 13 residues.

As to this clonotype: The junction differs from germline at one of its ends, possibly a read error. The genes are TRBV20-1 and TRBJ2-3; tentatively, D is TRBD1 (7 bases). Germline lookup yields CDR1 DFQATT and CDR2 SNEGSKA (reference sequence). The CDR3 covers 13 residues. This CDR3 is CSANAEGTATQYF. CDR3 in DNA: TGCAGTGCTAACGCGGAGGGGACAGCTACGCAGTATTTT.

The rearrangement uses TRBV6-5 and TRBJ1-2; weak D call: TRBD1 (5 bases). CDR1 is MNHEY and CDR2 is SVGAGI in the germline V gene. The V and J ends lost 6 bases and 5 bases respectively, with 16 bases between them. CDR3 length: 14 amino acids. The CDR3 region is CASRRRQLPYGYTF. CDR3 bases: TGTGCCAGCAGACGACGACAGCTTCCGTATGGCTACACCTTC.

CDR3 in amino acids: CASSPYGDRTDTQYF. DNA for the CDR3: TGCGCCAGCAGCCCCTACGGCGACCGCACAGATACGCAGTATTTT. This chain links TRBV4-1 with TRBJ2-3; no firm D call. The CDR3 is made up of 15 amino acids. CDR1 is MGHRA and CDR2 is YSYEKL in the germline V gene. V gave up 4 bases and J gave up 1 base, with 12 bases separating them.

The genes are TRBV7-6 and TRBJ1-2, with D possibly TRBD1 on 6 matching bases. The CDR3 length is 13 residues. V shed 4 bases and J shed 8 bases, with 14 bases lying between them. Germline V gives CDR1 SGHVS, CDR2 FNYEAQ. The CDR3 nucleotides are TGTGCCAGCAGCTGCGCGCAGGGGAAAGGCTACACCTTC. This gives the protein CASSCAQGKGYTF.

This clonotype was detected a few times. The CDR3 DNA follows: TGTGCCATCCCATCCGAGGGGGTGTCCTACAATGAGCAGTTCTTC. It encodes CAIPSEGVSYNEQFF. This sequence joins TRBV27 and TRBJ2-1; tentatively, D is TRBD1 (6 bases). The germline V gene has CDR1 MNHEY and CDR2 SMNVEV (reference sequence). CDR3 length: 15 residues. V was cut by 10 bases and J by 1 base, with 17 bases left in between.

In this sample, this clonotype turned up a few times. The rearrangement uses TRBV4-1 and TRBJ2-3, with D maybe TRBD2 (6 bases). Trimming pared 11 bases from V and 1 base from J, leaving 16 bases between. There are 14 residues in the CDR3. Germline V CDR1 and CDR2: MGHRA, YSYEKL. The CDR3 nucleotides are TGCGCCGGGGGGACTGGCGCGGGCACAGATACGCAGTATTTT. Translation gives CAGGTGAGTDTQYF.

This clonotype was seen only a few times. V usage is TRBV20-1 and J usage is TRBJ2-1, with 9 bases identical to TRBD1. V lost 4 bases, J lost 2 bases, and 12 bases stayed unmatched. CDR1 is DFQATT, CDR2 SNEGSKA, per germline (reference sequence). The CDR3 consists of 17 residues. This CDR3 reads CSATTPGWDRAYNEQFF. CDR3 nucleotides: TGCAGTGCTACCACTCCGGGATGGGACAGGGCCTACAATGAGCAGTTCTTC.

The rearrangement joins TRBV7-9 to TRBJ1-2; 9 nucleotides agree with TRBD1. The germline V gene encodes CDR1 SEHNR and CDR2 FQNEAQ (reference sequence). The J segment lost 7 bases and the V segment lost 6 bases, leaving 3 bases of the junction unmatched. The CDR3 has 12 amino acids. CDR3 in amino acids: CASRGQGPGYTF. Here the CDR3 DNA reads TGTGCCAGCAGGGGACAGGGACCTGGCTACACCTTC.

This chain joins TRBV7-9 and TRBJ2-5; D is undetermined. The V and J ends lost 1 base and 0 bases respectively, with 6 bases between them. In germline, CDR1 is SEHNR, CDR2 FQNEAQ (reference sequence). The CDR3 runs to 14 residues. The CDR3 DNA reads TGTGCCAGCAGCTTAGTGAGGTACCAAGAGACCCAGTACTTC. Encoded protein: CASSLVRYQETQYF.

This clonotype appeared a few times. The CDR3 DNA is TGTGCCAGCAGCCAAGGAGTGATTTACTATGGCTACACCTTC. This translates into CASSQGVIYYGYTF. The chain carries TRBV3-1 and TRBJ1-2; D gene unclear. The germline V and J ends were trimmed by 1 base and 3 bases, with 9 bases remaining between them. CDR3 size: 14 residues. The germline gives CDR1 LGHDT, CDR2 YNNKEL (reference sequence).

The gene calls are TRBV10-3 and TRBJ1-5; 7 bases are shared with TRBD1. The V and J ends lost 0 bases and 1 base, in that order; junction bases with no gene match: 0. Germline CDR1 reads ENHRY; CDR2 reads SYGVKD. There are 15 residues in the CDR3. The CDR3 here is CAISESDRSNQPQHF. The CDR3, as DNA: TGTGCCATCAGTGAGTCGGACAGGAGCAATCAGCCCCAGCATTTT.

The chain uses TRBV6-5 and TRBJ2-1; 8 nucleotides agree with TRBD2. CDR1 is MNHEY and CDR2 is SVGAGI in the germline V gene. V lost 0 bases and J lost 4; bases outside the gene matches: 5. This CDR3 comprises 16 residues. The CDR3 region is CASSYSDGGGYNEQFF. The CDR3 coding sequence is TGTGCCAGCAGTTACTCTGATGGCGGGGGGTACAATGAGCAGTTCTTC.

The J gene is TRBJ2-5, the V gene TRBV20-1, with 8 positions matching TRBD2. This CDR3 spans 12 amino acids. CDR1 is DFQATT and CDR2 is SNEGSKA in the germline V gene (reference sequence). After removal of 5 bases from V and 5 bases from J, the junction contained 4 bases not matched to a gene. The CDR3 DNA is TGCAGTGCTGCGAGCGGGAGTGAGACCCAGTACTTC. It translates to CSAASGSETQYF.

V gene TRBV29-1 combines with J gene TRBJ2-1; 7 bases align to TRBD2. The CDR3 runs 13 residues. V lost 4 bases and J lost 5; bases outside the gene matches: 5. The germline CDR1 and CDR2 sequences are SQVTM and ANQGSEA. DNA of the CDR3: TGCAGCGTTGTGAAGGGAGGGGACAATGAGCAGTTCTTC. Translated: CSVVKGGDNEQFF.

This chain joins TRBV2 and TRBJ1-1; weak D call: TRBD1 (5 bases). The CDR3 length is 14 residues. V was pared by 6 bases and J by 1 base, with 12 bases between. Germline assignment: CDR1 SNHLY and CDR2 FYNNEI. CDR3: CASRGEPANTEAFF. The CDR3 region has the DNA TGTGCCAGCAGAGGGGAACCTGCGAACACTGAAGCTTTCTTT.

This rearrangement joins TRBV14 to TRBJ2-3; D uncertain. The CDR3 spans 13 residues. Germline V CDR1 and CDR2: SGHDN, FVKESK. With 1 base removed from V and 9 bases from J, the gap between germline ends came to 11 bases. As DNA, the CDR3 is TGTGCCAGCAGCCAAGGGAAGTCACGAACGCAGTATTTT. This encodes CASSQGKSRTQYF.

This clonotype has a handful of counts. The chain has TRBV7-2 and TRBJ2-4, with a weak D call TRBD2 (5 bases). This CDR3 region has 12 residues. Germline V gives CDR1 SGHTA, CDR2 FQGNSA. Between the trimmed V and J ends, which lost 3 bases and 8 bases, there was a span of 8 bases. CDR3 nucleotides: TGTGCCAGCAGCTTCTCCGGGGACATTCAGTACTTC. It yields the protein CASSFSGDIQYF.

About this clonotype: Possible read error: a much larger clone is one base away. The chain carries TRBV7-2 and TRBJ2-7; D call uncertain. The germline V gene encodes CDR1 SGHTA and CDR2 FQGNSA. The CDR3 length is 13 residues. The V gene lost 3 bases and the J gene lost 3 bases, with 9 bases spanning the gap. In nucleotides, the CDR3 is TGTGCCAGCAGCTTTGCACAACTCTACGAGCAGTACTTC. This gives the protein CASSFAQLYEQYF.

The chain combines TRBV10-3 with TRBJ2-3; the D gene is possibly TRBD2 (6 bases). From germline, CDR1 is ENHRY and CDR2 SYGVKD. Deletions cut 5 bases from V and 0 bases from J, with 12 bases between. This CDR3 is built from 15 residues. The CDR3 here is CAISPSGSSTDTQYF. The DNA of the CDR3 is TGTGCCATCAGTCCAAGCGGGTCTAGCACAGATACGCAGTATTTT.

This clonotype was seen more than once but under ten times. The chain combines TRBV25-1 with TRBJ1-5, with D maybe TRBD1 (5 bases). The CDR3 loop spans 14 amino acids. Trimming removed 5 bases from V and 3 bases from J, with 11 bases in between. Germline V gives CDR1 MGHDK, CDR2 SYGVNS. The DNA for the CDR3 is TGTGCCAGCAGTCCCCCAGGGAACAATCAGCCCCAGCATTTT. Amino acid sequence: CASSPPGNNQPQHF.

The V call is TRBV7-3, the J call TRBJ2-1, with D unresolved. V lost 0 bases to trimming and J lost 4 bases, with 13 bases between them. The CDR3 has 16 residues. Germline values: CDR1 SGHTA, CDR2 FQGTGA. The CDR3 is CASSLTLSAVYNEQFF. The CDR3 DNA follows: TGTGCCAGCAGCTTAACACTTTCGGCAGTTTACAATGAGCAGTTCTTC.

This clonotype was counted only a few times. The chain carries TRBV4-3 and TRBJ2-7, with D possibly TRBD2 on 5 matching bases. The CDR3 runs 16 residues. Trimming stripped 0 bases from V and 2 bases from J, with 14 bases between. Per the germline V gene, CDR1 is LGHNA and CDR2 is YSLEER. The CDR3 here is CASSQDKTSPTYEQYF. The DNA for the CDR3 is TGCGCCAGCAGCCAAGACAAAACTAGTCCGACCTACGAGCAGTACTTC.

The V call is TRBV4-2, the J call TRBJ2-2; 8 bases line up with TRBD2. Trimming at V came to 4 bases and at J to 4 bases, leaving 14 bases not matched to a gene. Germline V gene lookup returns CDR1 LGHNA and CDR2 YNFKEQ. The CDR3 covers 18 residues. The CDR3 DNA is TGTGCCAGCAGCCCCACTCTTCTGGGACTAGTAAGCACCGGGGAGCTGTTTTTT. Its translation: CASSPTLLGLVSTGELFF.

V gene TRBV6-2 or TRBV6-3 combines with J gene TRBJ2-1; no clear D gene. Trimming took off 2 bases at V and 0 bases at J, with 8 bases between the two ends. Germline assignment: CDR1 MNHEY and CDR2 SVGEGT. CDR3 length: 15 residues. As DNA, the CDR3 is TGTGCCAGCAGTTACGCGGCCAGCTCCTACAATGAGCAGTTCTTC. The encoded protein is CASSYAASSYNEQFF.

This sequence joins TRBV7-3 and TRBJ2-5; the D gene is possibly TRBD2 (6 bases). V lost 4 bases and J 2 bases, leaving 8 bases between the germline ends. This CDR3 is 13 amino acids long. CDR1 is SGHTA and CDR2 is FQGTGA in the germline V gene. The CDR3 DNA reads as TGTGCCAGCAGCTGGGGACTGCAAGAGACCCAGTACTTC. It is translated as CASSWGLQETQYF.

On this clonotype itself: Relative to the germline gene, one junction end is altered; a read error may explain this. V is TRBV6-5 and J is TRBJ1-2; a weak D match, TRBD1 (6 bases). The germline gives CDR1 MNHEY, CDR2 SVGAGI. This CDR3 contains 15 residues. The chain's CDR3 is CASRRGTEDNYGCTF. In nucleotides, the CDR3 is TGTGCCAGCCGGAGGGGGACCGAGGATAACTATGGCTGCACCTTC.

The chain couples TRBV20-1 to TRBJ2-5; D unresolved. The CDR3 has 13 amino acids. The germline gives CDR1 DFQATT, CDR2 SNEGSKA (reference sequence). Trimming cost V 6 bases and J 2 bases, with 13 bases left between them. The CDR3 coding sequence is TGCAGTGCCGAACCTCTAGGGCAAGAGACCCAGTACTTC. Translated: CSAEPLGQETQYF.

This clonotype has at least ten counts. This chain uses TRBV9 with TRBJ2-1; possible D gene TRBD2, 5 bases. Per the germline V gene, CDR1 is SGDLS and CDR2 is YYNGEE. This CDR3 is built from 14 residues. Trimming stripped 3 bases from V and 0 bases from J, with 7 bases between. Written as DNA, the CDR3 is TGTGCCAGCAGCGCCCGGGACTCCTACAATGAGCAGTTCTTC. Translated: CASSARDSYNEQFF.

In its sample, this clonotype was seen a few times. The genes are TRBV3-1 and TRBJ2-3; 7 nucleotides match TRBD2. V shed 1 base, J shed 4 bases, and the junction held 14 bases outside the gene matches. This CDR3 is built from 18 residues. In germline, CDR1 is LGHDT, CDR2 YNNKEL (reference sequence). Written as DNA, the CDR3 is TGTGCCAGCAGCCAAGGAACCGCCGGCGGGAGTCGGGCAGATACGCAGTATTTT. This codes for CASSQGTAGGSRADTQYF.

The chain is built from TRBV20-1 and TRBJ1-1; no clear D gene. CDR3 length: 15 amino acids. V was pared by 6 bases and J by 0 bases, with 17 bases between. The germline CDR1 and CDR2 sequences are DFQATT and SNEGSKA (reference sequence). DNA of the CDR3: TGCAGTGCCGCCAATCCGACATCTGTGAACACTGAAGCTTTCTTT. Amino acid sequence: CSAANPTSVNTEAFF.